This T cell receptor (beta chain) was recovered during a study of T cell clonality in common variable immunodeficiency. Study results and caveats: In common variable immunodeficiency, TCR beta chains reportedly carried fewer deletions and N-nucleotide insertions.

Only in-frame clones appear in the TCRdb table, and some are missing; sequencing was by immunoSEQ multiplex PCR. This sample carries fewer than 8,000 clones and no singletons, and roughly 22% goes to the top ten. CDR1 SGHTA and CDR2 FQGTGA come from the germline V gene. The CDR3 is 14 residues long. The sample holds many counts of this clone. What it binds is unknown. With the read ending 3 residues before the CDR3 end, the germline J gene is used to fill in that end. No CVID subject was ill or on immunomodulatory drugs when sampled. Heparinized whole blood, about 4.5 to 8.5 ml, came from each donor. The chain joins TRBV7-3 to TRBJ1-2, with D perhaps matching TRBD1 (5 bases). The TCR was taken from a human donor with common variable immunodeficiency. The specimen was peripheral blood mononuclear cells. CDR3 amino acids: CASSPQPGLGGYTF. The DNA read from the CDR3 is TGTGCCAGCAGCCCCCAACCAGGGTTGGGGGGC.